One and the same sample provided the 7 T cell receptor beta chains below, sequenced in a study of T cell responses to AZD1222 COVID-19 vaccine (dated by TCRdb to the early 2020s). The library was obtained by the immunoSEQ multiplex PCR assay. TCRdb retrieved this table from immuneACCESS and kept in-frame rearrangements only. Not all clones are present; in checked studies, unresolved V genes account for under half, and no reason is known for the remainder. This sample comprises under 300,000 clones, over 85% of them detected only once. Of the sample, 0.55% is held by the ten largest clones. This specimen's time point label, per the study, means: baseline before first vaccination. This sample comprised peripheral blood, obtained on day 0 of AZD1222 vaccination. These receptor sequences come from an adult in good health.

The chain links TRBV21-1 to TRBJ2-7; TRBD1, the D gene given by the table, was not confirmed from the DNA. TRBV21-1 is tagged as a pseudogene. The length of the CDR3 is 14 residues. Here the CDR3 DNA reads TGTGCCAGCACCCTTCGGACAGTTTCCTACGAGCAGTACTTC. Residues: CASTLRTVSYEQYF.

The chain joins TRBV28 to TRBJ1-2, with unresolved D. V lost 4 bases and J 8 bases, leaving 8 bases between the germline ends. This CDR3 has 11 amino acids. The germline CDR1 and CDR2 sequences are MDHEN and SYDVKM. The CDR3 coding sequence is TGTGCCAGCAGTTCGGGGTGGGGCTACACCTTC. This gives the protein CASSSGWGYTF.

CDR3 in DNA: TGCGCCAGCAGCACACGACAGGGCGGCCCAGATACGCAGTATTTT. This sequence encodes CASSTRQGGPDTQYF. The rearrangement joins TRBV4-1 to TRBJ2-3; 7 nucleotides line up with TRBD1. V gave up 5 bases and J gave up 4 bases; unmatched junction bases: 9. This CDR3 is 15 amino acids long. CDR1 and CDR2 from the germline V gene are MGHRA and YSYEKL.

This clone has more than one count but fewer than ten. The chain recombines TRBV28 with TRBJ2-5, with a possible D match to TRBD2 (6 bases). Trimming took 1 base from V and 5 from J, leaving 11 bases between them. CDR3 length equals 14 residues. CDR1 MDHEN and CDR2 SYDVKM come from the germline V gene. The DNA of the CDR3 is TGTGCCAGCAGTTTATTTTTCGGGAGCGAGACCCAGTACTTC. Its protein product is CASSLFFGSETQYF.

The count of this clone is one. The chain uses TRBV27 and TRBJ2-1, with 8 nucleotides matching TRBD2. This CDR3 comprises 16 residues. V was pared by 8 bases and J by 0 bases, with 9 bases of the junction left unmatched. Germline V gene sequence: CDR1 MNHEY, CDR2 SMNVEV (reference sequence). CDR3 sequence: CASRGGRSSSYNEQFF. The CDR3 DNA reads TGTGCCAGCCGCGGCGGGAGGTCGAGCTCCTACAATGAGCAGTTCTTC.

The chain is built from TRBV9 and TRBJ1-3; the D is unclear. The V gene lost 4 bases and the J gene lost 0 bases, with 11 bases spanning the gap. Germline loops: CDR1 SGDLS, CDR2 YYNGEE. CDR3 length equals 15 residues. CDR3 coding DNA: TGTGCCAGCAGCCCTCGACGGGACTCTGGAAACACCATATATTTT. It is translated as CASSPRRDSGNTIYF. Based on the CDR3 plus reference TRBV9 and TRBJ1-3, the full variable domain is DSGVTQTPKHLITATGQRVTLRCSPRSGDLSVYWYQQSLDQGLQFLIQYYNGEERAKGNILERFSAQQFPDLHSELNLSSLELGDSALYFCASSPRRDSGNTIYFGEGSWLTVV.

The chain joins TRBV5-1 to TRBJ2-7; D is perhaps TRBD1 (5 bases). The CDR3 runs to 13 residues. Germline lookup yields CDR1 SGHRS and CDR2 YFSETQ. Trimming left V 3 bases short and J 4 bases short, with 11 bases between. The CDR3 loop reads CASSSQGQYEQYF. DNA of the CDR3: TGCGCCAGCAGCTCACAAGGACAATACGAGCAGTACTTC.